A single sample is the source of the 17 T cell receptor beta chains below, sequenced in a study of shared clonotypes between healthy human individuals (dated by TCRdb to about 2020). Library prep was done by the immunoSEQ multiplex PCR assay. The source is immuneACCESS, and TCRdb retained only in-frame sequences with V and J called. Part of the clones is not carried over; for the studies checked, unresolved V genes explain less than half of this, and the remainder is unexplained. This sample lists roughly 700,000 clones; about 90% were detected once. Of the sample, roughly 36% falls within the top ten clones. The sample was memory CD8+ T cells from PBMCs. According to the study, the label for this sample's cell subset or site signals: CD45RO+ cells pooled with CCR7-negative TemRA cells. The receptors were gathered from a man younger than 30 in good health. Some clones in this sample may be carry-over from other donors' samples.

The genes are TRBV19 and TRBJ1-5; D unresolved. This CDR3 has 14 amino acids. The V and J ends lost 6 bases and 5 bases respectively, with 14 bases between them. CDR1 LNHDA and CDR2 SQIVND come from the germline V gene (reference sequence). The CDR3 here is CASSRLSQDQPQHF. CDR3 nucleotide sequence: TGTGCCAGTAGCCGGTTAAGCCAGGATCAGCCCCAGCATTTT.

The chain has TRBV27 and TRBJ2-7; 8 bases are shared with TRBD1. This CDR3 region has 17 residues. J gave up 6 bases and V 8 bases, and 21 bases lay outside the gene matches. Per germline, CDR1 MNHEY and CDR2 SMNVEV (reference sequence). For the CDR3, the DNA is TGTGCCAGCCGCTGGCAGGGGGCCGGACTGTCCGGTGGCGAGCAGTACTTC. It codes for CASRWQGAGLSGGEQYF.

The rearrangement uses TRBV18 and TRBJ2-7; 10 nucleotides line up with TRBD1. This CDR3 spans 15 amino acids. The J segment lost 1 base and the V segment lost 6 bases, leaving 6 bases of the junction unmatched. Germline V CDR1 and CDR2: KGHSH, LQKENI. CDR3 coding DNA: TGTGCCAGCTCGTCCGACAGGGGGCTGTCCTACGAGCAGTACTTC. Its protein product is CASSSDRGLSYEQYF.

This rearrangement joins TRBV27 to TRBJ1-3; no clear D gene. The CDR3 is made up of 14 amino acids. The ends were cut back, 5 bases at V and 4 bases at J, with 12 bases in the middle. The germline CDR1 and CDR2 sequences are MNHEY and SMNVEV (reference sequence). CDR3 in amino acids: CASSPRTFGNTIYF. CDR3 nucleotide sequence: TGTGCCAGCAGTCCGAGGACGTTCGGAAACACCATATATTTT.

The V gene is TRBV7-4, the J gene TRBJ2-2, with D possibly being TRBD1 or TRBD2 (5 bases each). The CDR3 loop spans 16 amino acids. Trimming removed 2 bases at V and 3 bases at J, with 13 bases between. Germline CDR1 is SGHVT and CDR2 is SQSDAQ. The CDR3 sequence: CASSLPYGTHTGELFF. The CDR3 DNA follows: TGTGCCAGCAGCTTACCCTACGGGACCCACACCGGGGAGCTGTTTTTT.

The rearrangement links TRBV28 to TRBJ1-2; D ambiguous. Looked up from germline, CDR1 is MDHEN and CDR2 is SYDVKM. CDR3 length: 14 residues. Deletions cut 7 bases from V and 0 bases from J, with 12 bases between. The CDR3 DNA reads as TGTGCCAGCAATCCGGGCCCTACTAACTATGGCTACACCTTC. Translation: CASNPGPTNYGYTF.

The J gene is TRBJ2-1, the V gene TRBV27; the D is unclear. The length of the CDR3 is 17 residues. Deletions cut 3 bases from V and 0 bases from J, with 15 bases between. Looked up from germline, CDR1 is MNHEY and CDR2 is SMNVEV (reference sequence). CDR3 region: CASSFRPRILSYNEQFF. The CDR3 DNA sequence: TGTGCCAGCAGTTTCAGACCACGAATTCTCTCCTACAATGAGCAGTTCTTC.

The gene calls are TRBV19 and TRBJ1-1; possibly TRBD1 for D (5 bases). The ends were cut back, 7 bases at V and 1 base at J, with 19 bases in the middle. This CDR3 has 16 amino acids. Germline assignment: CDR1 LNHDA and CDR2 SQIVND (reference sequence). CDR3 residues: CASNSDGGIKNTEAFF. Written as DNA, the CDR3 is TGTGCCAGTAATTCCGACGGGGGGATTAAGAACACTGAAGCTTTCTTT.

The chain couples TRBV29-1 to TRBJ2-3; no clear D gene. Germline-derived CDR1 and CDR2 are SQVTM and ANQGSEA. Trimming pared 5 bases from V and 0 bases from J, leaving 12 bases between. CDR3 size: 14 residues. The chain's CDR3 is CSVQDPISTDTQYF. DNA of the CDR3: TGCAGCGTTCAGGACCCTATTAGCACAGATACGCAGTATTTT.

The rearrangement uses TRBV5-4 and TRBJ2-5; TRBD1 agrees at 7 bases. The CDR3 has 17 amino acids. CDR1 SGHNT and CDR2 YYREEE come from the germline V gene (reference sequence). With V trimmed by 4 bases and J by 2 bases, 14 bases remained unmatched. CDR3: CASSDLGTEPLQETQYF. CDR3 sequence (DNA): TGTGCCAGCAGCGATCTGGGGACAGAGCCTCTACAAGAGACCCAGTACTTC.

This clone was detected once. The rearrangement joins TRBV13 to TRBJ1-1; D not certain. Trimming removed 3 bases from V and 6 bases from J, with 5 bases in between. Germline V lookup: CDR1 PRHDT, CDR2 FYEKMQ (reference sequence). The CDR3 totals 11 residues. The CDR3 DNA reads as TGTGCCAGCAGCTTTGCTCCTGAAGCTTTCTTT. This encodes CASSFAPEAFF.

The rearrangement links TRBV14 to TRBJ2-7; D might be TRBD2 (5 bases). The germline V and J ends were trimmed by 6 bases and 7 bases, with 19 bases remaining between them. The CDR3 loop spans 14 amino acids. Germline CDR1 SGHDN, CDR2 FVKESK. The CDR3 bases are TGTGCCAGCAGTAGTGGAGGTCCCGCCGGGGAGCAGTACTTC. Translated: CASSSGGPAGEQYF. Combining the CDR3 with reference TRBV14 and TRBJ2-7 gives the whole variable domain EAGVTQFPSHSVIEKGQTVTLRCDPISGHDNLYWYRRVMGKEIKFLLHFVKESKQDESGMPNNRFLAERTGGTYSTLKVQPAELEDSGVYFCASSSGGPAGEQYFGPGTRLTVT.

The rearrangement links TRBV5-6 to TRBJ2-1; perhaps D is TRBD1 or TRBD2 (6 bases each). Trimming left V 3 bases short and J 6 bases short, with 16 bases between. The CDR3 sequence is 15 residues long. CDR1 is SGHDT and CDR2 is YYEEEE in the germline V gene. The DNA for the CDR3 is TGTGCCAGCAGCTACCGGACGGGGGCCCTCAATGAGCAGTTCTTC. Translation gives CASSYRTGALNEQFF.

J is TRBJ2-7 and V is TRBV29-1; D is ambiguous. Germline V gene lookup returns CDR1 SQVTM and CDR2 ANQGSEA. The CDR3 extends over 11 amino acids. V gave up 7 bases and J gave up 7 bases, with 14 bases separating them. CDR3 region: CSARAGGEQYF. The CDR3 nucleotides are TGCAGCGCCCGAGCCGGTGGGGAGCAGTACTTC.

V gene TRBV4-1 combines with J gene TRBJ2-3; TRBD1 matches 7 bases. In germline, CDR1 is MGHRA, CDR2 YSYEKL. Losses at the gene ends were 3 bases for V and 1 base for J; bases not matched to a gene: 7. The CDR3 sequence is 16 residues long. This CDR3 reads CASSHPGTDRTDTQYF. In DNA, the CDR3 is TGCGCCAGCAGCCACCCCGGGACAGACCGCACAGATACGCAGTATTTT.

This chain links TRBV12-5 with TRBJ1-1, with D uncertain. In germline, CDR1 is LGHNT, CDR2 FRNRAP. Trimming shortened V by 7 bases and J by 1 base, and 7 bases separated the two germline ends. This CDR3 is 12 amino acids long. CDR3 sequence reads: CASDRSNTEAFF. DNA for the CDR3: TGTGCTAGTGATCGGTCGAACACTGAAGCTTTCTTT.

The chain carries TRBV19 and TRBJ1-4; D call uncertain. The CDR3 spans 15 residues. The V end lost 3 bases, the J end lost 0 bases, and 8 bases lay between the germline ends. In germline, CDR1 is LNHDA, CDR2 SQIVND (reference sequence). Written as DNA, the CDR3 is TGTGCCAGTAGTATTACAGCGGCAACTAATGAAAAACTGTTTTTT. This codes for CASSITAATNEKLFF.